The 20 T cell receptor beta chains given below trace back to one sample, sequenced in a study of CD8 T cells in ankylosing spondylitis. General study results and limits: What seemed typical of ankylosing spondylitis blood was a TCR beta motif built from several highly homologous variants.

These receptors are not linked to any known antigen. In TCRdb, the 5' RACE reads were re-called with MiXCR into one record per CDR3 protein. The sample consists of some 840,000 distinct CDR3 sequences, approximately 12% of them appearing once. The sequenced material came from blood, either unsorted or a sorted T cell fraction (not recorded which). All receptors come from a male donor with ankylosing spondylitis.

The V gene is TRBV2, the J gene TRBJ2-5; 7 bases are a match to TRBD1. The CDR3 has 17 residues. Germline V gives CDR1 SNHLY, CDR2 FYNNEI. V was clipped by 6 bases and J by 2 bases; unmatched bases: 15. CDR3 DNA: TGTGCCAGCAGCTACCAGCTGTGGGACAGAGAACAAGAGACCCAGTACTTC. Protein product: CASSYQLWDREQETQYF.

The chain uses TRBV5-5 and TRBJ2-3, with 9 bases fitting TRBD2. The V gene end was trimmed by 6 bases and the J gene end by 3 bases; junction bases not matched to a gene: 11. The germline CDR1 and CDR2 sequences are SGHKS and YYEKEE (reference sequence). This CDR3 comprises 16 residues. CDR3 protein: CASTLMALAGTDTQYF. The CDR3 nucleotides read TGTGCCAGCACCTTAATGGCTCTAGCGGGAACAGATACGCAGTATTTT.

This chain connects TRBV27 to TRBJ1-6; weak D call: TRBD1 (5 bases). Per germline, CDR1 MNHEY and CDR2 SMNVEV (reference sequence). This CDR3 region has 16 residues. The V end lost 5 bases, the J end lost 4 bases, and 15 bases lay between the germline ends. This chain's CDR3 is CASSPLSGGYNSPLHF. For the CDR3, the DNA is TGTGCCAGCAGTCCCCTGTCCGGGGGATATAATTCACCCCTCCACTTT.

This clonotype occurred a few times. The V and J genes are TRBV11-3 and TRBJ2-2, with unresolved D. This CDR3 has 14 residues. Germline CDR1 and CDR2: SGHNT and YENEEA. V was shortened by 1 base and J by 6 bases, with 9 bases between the two germline ends. The CDR3 region is CASSLGVPPGELFF. In DNA, the CDR3 is TGTGCCAGCAGCTTAGGGGTACCCCCCGGGGAGCTGTTTTTT.

The table lists this clonotype with a few counts. The V gene is TRBV3-1, the J gene TRBJ2-5; D is perhaps TRBD1 (6 bases). The CDR3 is made up of 13 amino acids. V was cut by 5 bases and J by 5 bases, with 12 bases left in between. CDR1 is LGHDT, CDR2 YNNKEL, per germline (reference sequence). The CDR3 DNA reads TGTGCCAGCAGCGGGCCAGACAGGGAGACCCAGTACTTC. It specifies CASSGPDRETQYF.

The chain joins TRBV12-3 or TRBV12-4 to TRBJ2-2, with 12 bases lining up with TRBD1. The CDR3 runs to 18 residues. Trimming took 0 bases from V and 5 from J; bases not matched to a gene: 7. Here the CDR3 reads CASSLAGDRGRGTGELFF. Written as DNA, the CDR3 is TGTGCCAGCAGTTTAGCGGGGGACAGGGGGCGAGGGACCGGGGAGCTGTTTTTT.

This clonotype was seen a handful of times. The chain carries TRBV5-5 and TRBJ2-3; 7 bases are shared with TRBD1. Germline lookup yields CDR1 SGHKS and CDR2 YYEKEE (reference sequence). The CDR3 is made up of 16 amino acids. V was clipped by 5 bases and J by 2 bases; unmatched bases: 11. The CDR3 DNA is TGTGCCAGCAGTCCCGGGACAGTTGGAAACACAGATACGCAGTATTTT. Translated: CASSPGTVGNTDTQYF.

The chain combines TRBV11-2 with TRBJ2-3; 12 nucleotides align to TRBD2. In germline, CDR1 is SGHAT, CDR2 FQNNGV. The V and J ends lost 6 bases and 2 bases, in that order; junction bases with no gene match: 9. This CDR3 is 17 amino acids long. CDR3 nucleotide sequence: TGTGCCAGCAGGCTCGACCTAGCGGGGGGGCCCACAGATACGCAGTATTTT. Its protein is CASRLDLAGGPTDTQYF.

This clonotype was observed a few times. V gene TRBV7-2 combines with J gene TRBJ2-5; D is ambiguous. The CDR3 runs to 15 residues. Germline values: CDR1 SGHTA, CDR2 FQGNSA. Trimming left V 1 base short and J 2 bases short, with 11 bases between. For the CDR3, the DNA is TGTGCCAGCAGCTTAGGGCAGGTCCCACAAGAGACCCAGTACTTC. Translation gives CASSLGQVPQETQYF.

This clonotype was seen a few times. V gene TRBV20-1 combines with J gene TRBJ2-7; a weak D match, TRBD1 (6 bases). V was shortened by 6 bases and J by 3 bases, with 12 bases between the two germline ends. The CDR3 has 12 residues. Germline assignment: CDR1 DFQATT and CDR2 SNEGSKA (reference sequence). Here the CDR3 DNA reads TGCAGTGCAGGGGGTGTCCTCTACGAGCAGTACTTC. Encoded protein: CSAGGVLYEQYF.

This clonotype was counted a few times. The CDR3 DNA is TGTGCCAGCAGCCACCAACTAGCGACCCAAGAGACCCAGTACTTC. Translating gives CASSHQLATQETQYF. This rearrangement joins TRBV4-2 to TRBJ2-5; TRBD2 matches at 7 bases. The CDR3 runs to 15 residues. V lost 3 bases, J lost 1 base, and 5 bases stayed unmatched. Germline values: CDR1 LGHNA, CDR2 YNFKEQ.

This chain joins TRBV4-3 and TRBJ2-1; D is possibly TRBD1 or TRBD2 (6 bases each). The V and J ends lost 0 bases and 4 bases respectively, with 13 bases between them. CDR1 is LGHNA, CDR2 YSLEER, per germline. This CDR3 region has 16 residues. DNA of the CDR3: TGCGCCAGCAGCCAAGATATTACGGGGGCTTACAATGAGCAGTTCTTC. This codes for CASSQDITGAYNEQFF.

This clonotype has a handful of counts. This rearrangement joins TRBV20-1 to TRBJ1-5, with a tentative D call TRBD1 (6 bases). Trimming took off 3 bases at V and 7 bases at J, with 13 bases between the two ends. This CDR3 contains 13 residues. The germline V gene has CDR1 DFQATT and CDR2 SNEGSKA (reference sequence). The CDR3 protein is CSASRTVWQPQHF. In DNA form, the CDR3 reads TGCAGTGCTAGTAGGACAGTTTGGCAGCCCCAGCATTTT.

This clonotype was seen ten or more times. This chain links TRBV24-1 with TRBJ2-5, with 9 bases aligning to TRBD1. V trimming: 3 bases; J trimming: 1 base; junction bases outside the gene matches: 5. This CDR3 region has 16 residues. Germline V lookup: CDR1 KGHDR, CDR2 SFDVKD. CDR3 region: CATSDPPGQGQETQYF. CDR3 nucleotides: TGTGCCACCAGTGATCCGCCGGGACAGGGCCAAGAGACCCAGTACTTC.

This clonotype was picked up a small number of times. This chain connects TRBV7-2 to TRBJ2-5; a possible D gene is TRBD1 (5 bases). Germline V lookup: CDR1 SGHTA, CDR2 FQGNSA. Trimming removed 2 bases from V and 3 bases from J, with 10 bases in between. CDR3 length equals 14 residues. CDR3 nucleotides: TGTGCCAGCAGCTTATGGCAGGGCGAAGAGACCCAGTACTTC. It codes for CASSLWQGEETQYF.

This clonotype has more than one count but fewer than ten. Here the CDR3 DNA reads TGTGCCAGCAGTGAAGGGGGGACAGGGGGAGAGACCCAGTACTTC. This translates into CASSEGGTGGETQYF. This chain uses TRBV25-1 with TRBJ2-5; TRBD1 agrees at 11 bases. Germline CDR1 MGHDK, CDR2 SYGVNS. This CDR3 has 15 amino acids. V lost 2 bases and J lost 4; bases outside the gene matches: 3. The full variable domain, rest sourced from reference TRBV25-1 and TRBJ2-5, is EADIYQTPRYLVIGTGKKITLECSQTMGHDKMYWYQQDPGMELHLIHYSYGVNSTEKGDLSSESTVSRIRTEHFPLTLESARPSHTSQYLCASSEGGTGGETQYFGPGTRLLVL.

The chain uses TRBV5-1 and TRBJ2-7; 10 positions match TRBD1. Germline CDR1 reads SGHRS; CDR2 reads YFSETQ. The CDR3 has 17 amino acids. The V segment lost 0 bases and the J segment 4 bases; nucleotides outside the gene matches: 10. In nucleotides, the CDR3 is TGCGCCAGCAGCTTGGCCCCTGGACAGGGGGGATTTTACGAGCAGTACTTC. Translating it yields CASSLAPGQGGFYEQYF.

This clonotype was counted ten times or more. V usage is TRBV6-1 and J usage is TRBJ2-5; D unresolved. Germline V lookup: CDR1 MNHNS, CDR2 SASEGT. There are 14 residues in the CDR3. Trimming left V 6 bases short and J 2 bases short, with 13 bases between. The CDR3 nucleotides read TGTGCCAGCAGCCGTGGAGTCGTTCAAGAGACCCAGTACTTC. Encoded protein: CASSRGVVQETQYF.

The chain recombines TRBV7-2 with TRBJ1-2; D may be TRBD1 (6 bases). The CDR3 is made up of 14 amino acids. V lost 3 bases and J lost 7, with 15 bases in between. Germline CDR1 is SGHTA and CDR2 is FQGNSA. CDR3 in DNA: TGTGCCAGCAGCTTCGAAGACAGGATCGCTGGCTACACCTTC. Translation gives CASSFEDRIAGYTF.

A few counts support this clonotype. The chain links TRBV11-2 to TRBJ1-6, with unresolved D. This CDR3 has 14 residues. Trimming cost V 1 base and J 8 bases, with 9 bases left between them. Germline CDR1 and CDR2: SGHAT and FQNNGV. Written as DNA, the CDR3 is TGTGCCAGCAGCTTAGCCTACATAGATTCACCCCTCCACTTT. This codes for CASSLAYIDSPLHF.